These 17 T cell receptor beta chains originate from one sample sequenced in a study of cytotoxic CD8 clonotypes in ibrutinib-treated CLL. Sequencing was performed with immunoSEQ multiplex PCR; in TCRdb, only in-frame clones are kept and a portion is missing. The table includes 97,000 or so clones, 78% detected once. The source was PBMCs, collected after 12 months of ibrutinib treatment. These receptors were obtained from a human donor with chronic lymphocytic leukemia.

The gene calls are TRBV6-6 and TRBJ2-7; D possibly uses TRBD1 or TRBD2 (7 bases each). The V gene lost 6 bases and the J gene lost 2 bases, with 11 bases spanning the gap. The CDR3 contains 13 residues. Germline assignment: CDR1 MNHNY and CDR2 SVGAGI (reference sequence). CDR3 loop: CASSQGGPYEQYF. CDR3 nucleotide sequence: TGTGCCAGCAGCCAGGGGGGGCCCTACGAGCAGTACTTC.

The rearrangement links TRBV27 to TRBJ2-6; D might be TRBD1 (5 bases). V shed 3 bases and J shed 6 bases, with 9 bases lying between them. The CDR3 consists of 14 residues. The V gene's germline CDR1 is MNHEY and CDR2 SMNVEV (reference sequence). In DNA, the CDR3 is TGTGCCAGCAGTTTTGGGGCCACGGCCAACGTCCTGACTTTC. Translation: CASSFGATANVLTF.

The chain uses TRBV5-6 and TRBJ2-1; TRBD1 might be the D (6 bases). This CDR3 has 17 residues. Germline values: CDR1 SGHDT, CDR2 YYEEEE. Deletions cut 0 bases from V and 2 bases from J, with 15 bases between. CDR3 in amino acids: CASSLVGAGPTYNEQFF. As DNA, the CDR3 is TGTGCCAGCAGCTTGGTGGGGGCCGGGCCCACCTACAATGAGCAGTTCTTC.

This clone was seen more than once but under ten times. V and J are TRBV5-1 and TRBJ1-1; 7 bases are a match to TRBD1. Germline trimming cut 9 bases from V and 2 bases from J; bases unmatched to any gene: 10. The germline gives CDR1 SGHRS, CDR2 YFSETQ. This CDR3 comprises 14 residues. This CDR3 reads CATNLGTDNTEAFF. CDR3 coding DNA: TGCGCCACCAACCTAGGGACAGATAACACTGAAGCTTTCTTT. The whole variable domain, filled in from reference TRBV5-1 and TRBJ1-1, reads KAGVTQTPRYLIKTRGQQVTLSCSPISGHRSVSWYQQTPGQGLQFLFEYFSETQRNKGNFPGRFSGRQFSNSRSEMNVSTLELGDSALYLCATNLGTDNTEAFFGQGTRLTVV.

The chain recombines TRBV6-5 with TRBJ1-5, with unresolved D. Trimming took off 10 bases at V and 0 bases at J, with 7 bases between the two ends. CDR3 length: 12 amino acids. Germline-derived CDR1 and CDR2 are MNHEY and SVGAGI. The CDR3 sequence is CATEYSNQPQHF. CDR3 nucleotide sequence: TGTGCCACCGAATATAGCAATCAGCCCCAGCATTTT.

The chain combines TRBV6-1 with TRBJ1-3; TRBD1 aligns across 9 bases. The CDR3 runs to 17 residues. The germline V gene encodes CDR1 MNHNS and CDR2 SASEGT. V was clipped by 4 bases and J by 2 bases; unmatched bases: 9. The CDR3 is CASSGVGQGLTGNTIYF. For the CDR3, the DNA is TGTGCCAGCAGTGGAGTTGGACAGGGGTTAACTGGAAACACCATATATTTT.

The chain couples TRBV21-1 to TRBJ2-3; the D segment call TRBD1 is taken from the table without a DNA check. TRBV21-1 is termed a pseudogene. CDR3 length equals 18 residues. CDR3 protein: CASSKVDRGWSTTDTQYF. In DNA form, the CDR3 reads TGTGCCAGCAGCAAAGTTGACAGGGGGTGGTCCACCACAGATACGCAGTATTTT.

The CDR3 DNA is TGTGCCAGCAGCGGACCAGGGGACAATCAGCCCCAGCATTTT. As protein: CASSGPGDNQPQHF. V usage is TRBV7-9 and J usage is TRBJ1-5, with D perhaps TRBD1 (6 bases). The CDR3 contains 14 residues. The germline V and J ends were trimmed by 5 bases and 3 bases, with 11 bases remaining between them. Looked up from germline, CDR1 is SEHNR and CDR2 is FQNEAQ (reference sequence).

This clone was detected a few times. The rearrangement uses TRBV7-9 and TRBJ1-3; D gene ambiguous. Looked up from germline, CDR1 is SEHNR and CDR2 is FQNEAQ (reference sequence). V was cut by 2 bases and J by 5 bases, with 7 bases left in between. This CDR3 comprises 13 residues. CDR3 sequence (DNA): TGTGCCAGCAGCTTAAGTGGGAGAAACACCATATATTTT. Its protein is CASSLSGRNTIYF.

The V call is TRBV7-9, the J call TRBJ1-1; TRBD1 aligns across 10 bases. V was clipped by 5 bases and J by 4 bases; unmatched bases: 10. The length of the CDR3 is 16 residues. Germline V gives CDR1 SEHNR, CDR2 FQNEAQ (reference sequence). In nucleotides, the CDR3 is TGTGCCAGCAGCCTGGGGACCGGGACAGGGGCCACTGAAGCTTTCTTT. This sequence encodes CASSLGTGTGATEAFF.

The rearrangement joins TRBV10-2 to TRBJ2-5; TRBD2 aligns across 9 bases. Germline CDR1 is WSHSY and CDR2 is SAAADI. The length of the CDR3 is 16 residues. The V segment lost 7 bases and the J segment 4 bases; nucleotides outside the gene matches: 13. The DNA for the CDR3 is TGCGCCAGCACCCGACGAGGGCCTAGCGGGGTAGAGACCCAGTACTTC. It specifies CASTRRGPSGVETQYF.

V gene TRBV11-2 combines with J gene TRBJ2-2; 7 bases match TRBD2. V was pared by 3 bases and J by 4 bases, with 8 bases of the junction left unmatched. The CDR3 has 16 residues. The V gene's germline CDR1 is SGHAT and CDR2 FQNNGV. CDR3 protein: CASSFKSGVLTGELFF. The CDR3 coding sequence is TGTGCCAGCAGCTTTAAAAGCGGGGTCCTCACCGGGGAGCTGTTTTTT.

The V gene is TRBV6-6, the J gene TRBJ2-7; 9 nucleotides match TRBD1. V lost 7 bases and J lost 0; bases outside the gene matches: 7. This CDR3 region has 15 residues. CDR1 and CDR2 (germline): MNHNY, SVGAGI (reference sequence). The CDR3 DNA reads as TGTGCCAGCAATAATCCGGGACAGGGCTCCTACGAGCAGTACTTC. Translated: CASNNPGQGSYEQYF.

This clone was seen more than once but under ten times. The genes are TRBV6-5 and TRBJ2-2; D possibly corresponds to TRBD2 (6 bases). CDR3 length equals 16 residues. Germline-derived CDR1 and CDR2 are MNHEY and SVGAGI. V was pared by 0 bases and J by 7 bases, with 15 bases between. DNA for the CDR3: TGTGCCAGCAGTTACTCGCTAGCCGGGCGGGACGGGGAGCTGTTTTTT. As protein: CASSYSLAGRDGELFF.

This clone was recorded a few times. The chain combines TRBV27 with TRBJ1-4; maybe TRBD1 (6 bases). V was shortened by 7 bases and J by 7 bases, with 37 bases between the two germline ends. The CDR3 runs to 21 residues. Germline CDR1 is MNHEY and CDR2 is SMNVEV (reference sequence). The CDR3 protein is CASTPPAPKRQVPGGGEKLFF. CDR3 DNA: TGTGCCAGCACCCCTCCTGCTCCTAAGAGACAGGTACCGGGTGGGGGTGAAAAACTGTTTTTT. The full variable domain, its missing parts supplied by reference TRBV27 and TRBJ1-4, is EAQVTQNPRYLITVTGKKLTVTCSQNMNHEYMSWYRQDPGLGLRQIYYSMNVEVTDKGDVPEGYKVSRKEKRNFPLILESPSPNQTSLYFCASTPPAPKRQVPGGGEKLFFGSGTQLSVL.

The chain uses TRBV2 and TRBJ2-7; 8 bases match TRBD1. The CDR3 is made up of 14 amino acids. Losses at the gene ends were 7 bases for V and 1 base for J; bases not matched to a gene: 6. Germline assignment: CDR1 SNHLY and CDR2 FYNNEI. The CDR3 nucleotides are TGTGCCAGCAAATCGGGACAGGCGTCCTACGAGCAGTACTTC. It translates to CASKSGQASYEQYF.

The genes are TRBV5-1 and TRBJ2-3; D is unclear. Germline V gene sequence: CDR1 SGHRS, CDR2 YFSETQ. There are 15 residues in the CDR3. Deletions cut 0 bases from V and 3 bases from J, with 11 bases between. The chain's CDR3 is CASSLGFRYTDTQYF. The CDR3 region has the DNA TGCGCCAGCAGCTTGGGGTTTCGGTATACAGATACGCAGTATTTT.